This is a list of T cell receptor beta chains from one sample in a study of blood T cells in healthy people across ages. TCRdb itself ran the 5' RACE reads through MiXCR, one entry per CDR3 protein. The sample yields about 580,000 distinct CDR3 sequences, around 50% seen once. The source material was blood. All receptors derive from an older man in good health. The CDR3 runs from the conserved cysteine through the conserved F or W.

V gene	J gene	CDR3 length	CDR3 protein
TRBV29-1	TRBJ1-2	14	CSVHRQGEWNGYTF
TRBV20-1	.	13	CSASRRETNEQYF
TRBV5-1	TRBJ2-3	15	CASRRGVPSTDTQYF
TRBV7-2	TRBJ2-1	15	CASTKLGGVYNEQFF
TRBV3-1	TRBJ2-3	14	CASSQWLSTDTQYF
TRBV11-2	TRBJ2-5	16	CASSLHLAPAGREQYF
TRBV7-2	TRBJ2-1	16	CASSPQGGNSYNEQFF
TRBV7-3	.	13	CASSAQSGETQYF
TRBV27	TRBJ2-7	16	CASSLRRQGVGSEQYF
TRBV20-1	TRBJ2-7	13	CSAAGTGIYEQYF
TRBV7-6	TRBJ1-1	14	CASSLGGGATEAFF
TRBV7-9	TRBJ1-2	13	CASTSVGGAGYTF
TRBV6-5	TRBJ2-2	11	CASSYGGELFF
TRBV25-1	TRBJ1-2	14	CASRPQGERYGYTF
TRBV27	TRBJ1-1	13	CASRYQGGTEAFF
TRBV12-3/TRBV12-4	TRBJ2-1	13	CASSLEQGYEQFF
TRBV7-2	TRBJ2-4	17	CASSQRGGTGAKNIQYF
TRBV4-3	TRBJ2-3	17	CASSQGPSGRDTDTQYF
TRBV7-2	TRBJ2-3	18	CASSLVLAGGGFSDTQYF
TRBV27	TRBJ2-5	15	CASSPIGVGLREQYF
TRBV29-1	TRBJ1-2	17	CSVVEGPTGGEVRGYTF